This T cell receptor (beta chain) was found in a study of cytomegalovirus exposure and HLA in healthy donors. As for this clone: The antigen is undetermined.

V lost 1 base and J lost 4; bases outside the gene matches: 4. Germline V gives CDR1 SGHVS, CDR2 FQNEAQ. This CDR3 has 15 residues. The study ran its PCR with 60 Vbeta and 13 Jbeta primers. This table comes from immunoSEQ multiplex PCR, and its TCRdb copy is limited to in-frame clones, with some not included. The sample totals some 140,000 clones. Findings of the study overall: It was 164 TCR beta chains that were listed as cytomegalovirus-associated. Analysis was carried out at a later point, and it linked a missense DCLRE1C variant to TCR beta V- and J-gene trimming. Later analysis showed TCR association rates varying by HLA locus, highest for DRB1 and lowest for HLA-C. Sequencing depth across donors, presence/absence analyses assumed, was roughly uniform.

The chain uses TRBV7-8 and TRBJ2-5; 9 bases map to TRBD2. Sample: PBMCs. The source is a woman between 40 and 50 years old in good health and CMV-seronegative. The CDR3 is CASSLDLAGTETQYF. The CDR3 coding sequence is TGTGCCAGCAGCTTAGACCTAGCGGGGACAGAGACCCAGTACTTC.